The source of this TCR beta chain is a study of T cell changes during pregnancy in multiple sclerosis. Assay: immunoSEQ multiplex PCR; the TCRdb copy retains only in-frame clones and omits some. This table holds roughly 100,000 clones, roughly nine tenths found once. In germline, CDR1 is SEHNR, CDR2 FQNEAQ (reference sequence). V was clipped by 5 bases and J by 6 bases, with 10 bases between them. There are 13 residues in the CDR3. The specimen comprised peripheral blood, sampled before pregnancy. The TCR was taken from a female donor with multiple sclerosis, enrolled in a pregnancy study. The V call is TRBV7-9, the J call TRBJ2-2; D is ambiguous. CDR3 nucleotide sequence: TGTGCCAGCAGCCAGGTAGTCTCCGGGGAGCTGTTTTTT. Protein product: CASSQVVSGELFF.